This T cell receptor (beta chain) was found in a study of brain T cells in children with intractable seizures (dated by TCRdb to the early 2020s). As for the study more broadly: As a first screen for immune gene transcripts, resected brain tissue from approximately 50 pediatric epilepsy surgery cases was run on a NanoString immunology panel. About 70% of the 12 selected surgery cases also had pre-surgery blood sequenced, which left four cases with brain tissue only. Results the study describes overall, beyond this receptor: Because sequencing depth differed between pre- and post-surgery blood, the absence of clones from the pre-surgery sample may reflect undersampling. The patients' HCMV serostatus was not known, and viral specificity was inferred solely from CDR3 sequence similarity.

The immunoSEQ assay was applied to genomic DNA to generate the TCR beta chain sequences. In the paper's pipeline: CDR3 sequences not starting with the conserved framework cysteine at position 104 were manually removed. To get clonality, the normalized Shannon's Diversity Index was subtracted from one, giving values from 0 (maximal diversity) to 1 (oligoclonal). Chi-squared comparison-of-proportions tests were used to check whether the frequency of the same CDR3 differed between samples, for example brain versus blood. Public clonotypes were found through immuneACCESS searches, while the VDJdb browser was used to judge similarity to known antiviral clonotypes. The table comes from immuneACCESS by way of TCRdb, which keeps in-frame sequences with V and J called. Part of the clones is missing from these tables; in studies checked, under half for an unresolved V gene and the rest for unknown reasons. That table is the source of V, J and clone size, and D and trimming were worked out from the DNA. A total of under 400,000 clones appear in this sample, roughly 92% of them only once. The ten biggest clones cover about 5.8% of the sample.

In light of the paper, this sample's time point label describes: blood from clinic visit 5 months post-surgery; TSC patient then seizure free. Surgery cases with the highest brain T cell transcript signatures were selected for TCR beta chain sequencing of brain tissue and, where available, blood. Before surgery, patients had received at least one anti-epileptic drug. The TCR-sequenced patients were children whose drug-resistant epilepsy was caused by tuberous sclerosis complex, focal cortical dysplasia, Rasmussen encephalitis or hemimegalencephaly. Bulk genomic DNA was extracted from unsorted brain tissue and whole blood with the Monarch genomic DNA purification kit. Concerning this clone itself: Its antigen target is currently unknown. Qualities for individual bases were not recorded, and no much larger clone is one base off.

Including cysteine and phenylalanine, the CDR3 has 14 amino acids. Only the CDR3 region is kept as DNA, spanning 42 bases read in frame from base 1. CDR1 KGHSH and CDR2 LQKENI were looked up in the germline V gene. Trimming takes 0 bases from V and 5 bases from J, and the germline ends sit 9 bases apart. This chain is built from TRBV18 and TRBJ2-3; TRBD1 could be the D gene, as 6 bases match. The specimen was peripheral blood, collected less than 6 months after surgery. This clonotype originated in a boy in the first two years of life with tuberous sclerosis and intractable seizures. CDR3 reads: CASSPPAGEDTQYF. In nucleotide form, the sequence is TGTGCCAGCTCACCACCGGCAGGGGAAGATACGCAGTATTTT.